One T cell receptor beta chain is described in this entry. Antigen unknown. The table came from immunoSEQ multiplex PCR; TCRdb's copy has only in-frame clones and leaves some out. This sample has around 80,000 clones; roughly 86% occur once, and the top ten carry about 5%. Trimming took 7 bases from V and 10 from J; bases not matched to a gene: 4. Germline CDR1 LNHDA, CDR2 SQIVND (reference sequence). CDR3 length equals 12 residues. The sample belongs to a study of OX40 agonist ivuxolimab in advanced cancers. Findings and limits, study-wide: With doses of 0.1-3.0 mg/kg, partial responders showed among the lowest clonal expansion.

This chain links TRBV19 with TRBJ2-1; 10 bases line up with TRBD2. The clonotype comes from an adult with an advanced solid tumor such as melanoma, head and neck, liver or kidney cancer. The sequenced sample was CD4+ or CD8+ T cells sorted from blood, obtained in a trial of the OX40 agonist ivuxolimab. Here the CDR3 reads CASMELAGEQFF. In nucleotides, the CDR3 is TGTGCCAGTATGGAACTAGCGGGAGAGCAGTTCTTC.